This paragraph reports one T cell receptor (beta chain). Noted time point: patch test 1, 2 weeks after DPC sensitization. The treatment denotes: therapeutic diphenylcyclopropenone sensitization with weekly scalp DPC. The record originates from a study of human T cells and chemical hapten exposure. On the study more broadly: Sensitization employed 2% DPC on approximately 2 cm by approximately 2 cm of upper inner arm skin.

Trimming left V 6 bases short and J 2 bases short, with 23 bases between. Germline-derived CDR1 and CDR2 are MNHEY and SVGAGI. CDR3 size: 17 residues. As the library was built, unique molecular identifiers were attached to individual cDNA molecules. Authors' analysis steps: A typical sample had roughly 87,000 TCRs, with roughly 23,224 to 700,000 overall. TCRdb re-called the RACE reads with MiXCR, one entry per CDR3 protein. The V and J calls reflect TCRdb's pipeline rather than the authors' work. The sample has around 76,000 distinct CDR3 sequences, about 11% seen once; the top ten hold about 3.7%. The chain uses TRBV6-5 and TRBJ2-7; the D gene is possibly TRBD1 (5 bases). The TCR comes from a woman aged 55-70 years with alopecia areata. Some clones in this sample may be carry-over from other donors' samples. The starting material was whole blood, obtained in connection with sensitization to the hapten diphenylcyclopropenone (DPC). The CDR3: CASRLDSVAPSTYEQYF. The CDR3 region has the DNA TGTGCCAGCAGACTTGACAGCGTGGCCCCTAGTACCTACGAGCAGTACTTC.